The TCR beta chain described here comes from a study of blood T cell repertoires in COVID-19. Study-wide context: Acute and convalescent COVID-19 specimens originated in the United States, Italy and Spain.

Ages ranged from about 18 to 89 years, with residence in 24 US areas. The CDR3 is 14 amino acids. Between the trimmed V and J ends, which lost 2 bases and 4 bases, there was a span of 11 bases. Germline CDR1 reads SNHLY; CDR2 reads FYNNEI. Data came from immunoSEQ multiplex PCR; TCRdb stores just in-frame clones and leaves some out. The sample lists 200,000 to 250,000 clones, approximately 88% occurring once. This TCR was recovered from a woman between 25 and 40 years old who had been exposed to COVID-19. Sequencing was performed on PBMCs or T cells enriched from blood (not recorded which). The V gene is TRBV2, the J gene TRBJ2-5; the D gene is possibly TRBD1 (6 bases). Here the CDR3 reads CASSERQGRETQYF. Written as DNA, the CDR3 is TGTGCCAGCAGTGAAAGGCAGGGGCGAGAGACCCAGTACTTC. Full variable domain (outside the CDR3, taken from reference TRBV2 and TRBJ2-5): EPEVTQTPSHQVTQMGQEVILRCVPISNHLYFYWYRQILGQKVEFLVSFYNNEISEKSEIFDDQFSVERPDGSNFTLKIRSTKLEDSAMYFCASSERQGRETQYFGPGTRLLVL.